The 17 T cell receptor beta chains below all came from one sample that was sequenced in a study of cytomegalovirus exposure and HLA in healthy donors. Primers included in the PCR were 60 Vbeta and 13 Jbeta primers. This table comes from immunoSEQ multiplex PCR, and its TCRdb copy is limited to in-frame clones, with some not included. The sample contains under 200,000 clones, 68% of which appear only once. Sequenced sample: PBMCs. The receptors come from a woman aged 18-29 years in good health and CMV-seropositive.

DNA for the CDR3: TGTGCCAGCAGCTTATGGGTGCCCGGGTTGACCCTCCACTTT. The encoded protein is CASSLWVPGLTLHF. The chain carries TRBV13 and TRBJ1-6; unclear D gene. V was cut by 2 bases and J by 14 bases, with 16 bases left in between. The germline CDR1 and CDR2 sequences are PRHDT and FYEKMQ (reference sequence). This CDR3 contains 14 residues. Full variable domain (missing parts from reference TRBV13 and TRBJ1-6): AAGVIQSPRHLIKEKRETATLKCYPIPRHDTVYWYQQGPGQDPQFLISFYEKMQSDKGSIPDRFSAQQFSDYHSELNMSSLELGDSALYFCASSLWVPGLTLHFGNGTRLTVT.

In the case of this clone: One junction end disagrees with the germline gene, perhaps due to a read error. Other DNA sequences in the sample encode the same CDR3. The genes are TRBV28 and TRBJ1-1; TRBD1 matches 8 bases. There are 12 residues in the CDR3. CDR1 and CDR2 from the germline V gene are MDHEN and SYDVKM. CDR3 sequence reads: CASSTQGAEAFF. In nucleotides, the CDR3 is TGTGCCAGCAGTACCCAGGGGGCTGAAGCCTTCTTT.

J is TRBJ2-2 and V is TRBV6-6, with 9 bases identical to TRBD2. Germline V gene lookup returns CDR1 MNHNY and CDR2 SVGAGI (reference sequence). After removal of 7 bases from V and 6 bases from J, the junction contained 9 bases not matched to a gene. This CDR3 contains 15 residues. The CDR3, as DNA: TGTGCCAGCAAGCGACTAGCGGCTAGAGCCGGGGAGCTGTTTTTT. Translating it yields CASKRLAARAGELFF.

This chain joins TRBV28 and TRBJ2-7, with 7 bases aligning to TRBD2. Germline V gene data show CDR1 as MDHEN and CDR2 as SYDVKM. Trimming took 6 bases from V and 7 from J; bases not matched to a gene: 15. CDR3 length: 15 amino acids. The CDR3 sequence: CASSQQGRSGGEQYF. CDR3 nucleotides: TGTGCCAGCAGCCAACAAGGGCGTTCCGGGGGGGAGCAGTACTTC. Full variable domain (outside the CDR3, taken from reference TRBV28 and TRBJ2-7): DVKVTQSSRYLVKRTGEKVFLECVQDMDHENMFWYRQDPGLGLRLIYFSYDVKMKEKGDIPEGYSVSREKKERFSLILESASTNQTSMYLCASSQQGRSGGEQYFGPGTRLTVT.

This clone appeared a few times. This chain's CDR3 is CASSLRQANDNEKLFF. The CDR3 DNA follows: TGTGCCAGCAGCTTAAGACAGGCGAACGATAATGAAAAACTGTTTTTT. V is TRBV11-2 and J is TRBJ1-4; D might be TRBD1 (6 bases). V lost 2 bases to trimming and J lost 4 bases, with 14 bases between them. Germline values: CDR1 SGHAT, CDR2 FQNNGV. The CDR3 has 16 amino acids. Combining the CDR3 with reference TRBV11-2 and TRBJ1-4 gives the whole variable domain EAGVAQSPRYKIIEKRQSVAFWCNPISGHATLYWYQQILGQGPKLLIQFQNNGVVDDSQLPKDRFSAERLKGVDSTLKIQPAKLEDSAVYLCASSLRQANDNEKLFFGSGTQLSVL.

The CDR3 loop reads CASSQEEGTGGAGGYTF. CDR3 DNA sequence: TGTGCCAGCAGCCAAGAAGAGGGGACAGGGGGCGCAGGTGGCTACACCTTC. This sequence joins TRBV4-2 and TRBJ1-2; 12 positions agree with TRBD1. J lost 7 bases, V lost 0 bases, and 9 bases had no gene match. The CDR3 loop spans 17 amino acids. Germline-derived CDR1 and CDR2 are LGHNA and YNFKEQ.

The chain is built from TRBV29-1 and TRBJ2-1; possibly TRBD2 for D (5 bases). Germline V gives CDR1 SQVTM, CDR2 ANQGSEA. Trimming stripped 1 base from V and 5 bases from J, with 9 bases between. This CDR3 has 13 amino acids. CDR3: CSVEGGPNNEQFF. The CDR3 DNA reads as TGCAGCGTTGAAGGCGGGCCGAACAATGAGCAGTTCTTC.

The V call is TRBV5-1, the J call TRBJ1-6; TRBD1 aligns across 9 bases. V lost 1 base and J lost 8; bases outside the gene matches: 7. Germline assignment: CDR1 SGHRS and CDR2 YFSETQ. The CDR3 loop spans 16 amino acids. The CDR3: CASSLMAGQGYSPLHF. CDR3 nucleotide sequence: TGCGCCAGCAGCTTGATGGCGGGACAGGGATATTCACCCCTCCACTTT.

This clone was counted between two and nine times. The rearrangement joins TRBV10-3 to TRBJ1-1, with 7 bases identical to TRBD1. V gave up 6 bases and J gave up 4 bases; unmatched junction bases: 5. Germline V gives CDR1 ENHRY, CDR2 SYGVKD. The length of the CDR3 is 13 residues. The chain's CDR3 is CAISVQGTTEAFF. The CDR3 nucleotides are TGTGCCATCAGCGTACAGGGGACCACTGAAGCTTTCTTT.

This clone was recorded once. The V gene is TRBV11-2, the J gene TRBJ2-7; 7 bases map to TRBD2. The V and J ends lost 5 bases and 0 bases, in that order; junction bases with no gene match: 4. The CDR3 is 14 residues long. Germline loops: CDR1 SGHAT, CDR2 FQNNGV. CDR3 nucleotides: TGTGCCAGCAGCCCCCGGACTAGCTCCTACGAGCAGTACTTC. This sequence encodes CASSPRTSSYEQYF. The full variable domain, rest sourced from reference TRBV11-2 and TRBJ2-7, is EAGVAQSPRYKIIEKRQSVAFWCNPISGHATLYWYQQILGQGPKLLIQFQNNGVVDDSQLPKDRFSAERLKGVDSTLKIQPAKLEDSAVYLCASSPRTSSYEQYFGPGTRLTVT.

Remarks on this clone: One junction end disagrees with the germline gene, perhaps due to a read error. The rearrangement joins TRBV5-1 to TRBJ1-2, with a possible D match to TRBD1 (5 bases). The CDR3 length is 13 residues. From germline, CDR1 is SGHRS and CDR2 YFSETQ. The CDR3 region is CASSPDRFYGYAF. The CDR3 region has the DNA TGCGCCAGCAGCCCCGACAGATTCTATGGCTACGCCTTC.

This clone has more than one count but fewer than ten. The chain uses TRBV5-4 and TRBJ2-3; maybe TRBD2 (6 bases). Germline CDR1 is SGHNT and CDR2 is YYREEE (reference sequence). CDR3 length: 17 residues. V was trimmed by 0 bases and J by 2 bases, leaving 16 bases between them. CDR3 in DNA: TGTGCCAGCAGCTTGGAGGGTTGGGACTCCATCACAGATACGCAGTATTTT. It is translated as CASSLEGWDSITDTQYF. Using reference TRBV5-4 and TRBJ2-3 for the parts outside the CDR3, the full variable domain is ETGVTQSPTHLIKTRGQQVTLRCSSQSGHNTVSWYQQALGQGPQFIFQYYREEENGRGNFPPRFSGLQFPNYSSELNVNALELDDSALYLCASSLEGWDSITDTQYFGPGTRLTVL.

This clone has a handful of counts. The chain recombines TRBV4-3 with TRBJ2-7; 13 bases are shared with TRBD2. V lost 1 base and J lost 4; bases outside the gene matches: 13. This CDR3 spans 19 amino acids. Germline values: CDR1 LGHNA, CDR2 YSLEER. The DNA of the CDR3 is TGCGCCAGCAGCCAAGTCGGACTAGCGGGGGCCGGGACTCTTTACGAGCAGTACTTC. Translation gives CASSQVGLAGAGTLYEQYF.

The chain is built from TRBV5-4 and TRBJ1-2, with no clear D. Trimming pared 9 bases from V and 1 base from J, leaving 16 bases between. The V gene's germline CDR1 is SGHNT and CDR2 YYREEE (reference sequence). The CDR3 covers 14 residues. The CDR3 spells CATTGGHDNYGYTF. The CDR3 DNA follows: TGTGCCACCACCGGAGGCCATGATAACTATGGCTACACCTTC.

The chain employs TRBV7-9 and TRBJ2-5, with TRBD2 matching over 8 bases. The end of the DNA fits TRBJ2-7 better, so the J call may be wrong. From germline, CDR1 is SEHNR and CDR2 FQNEAQ (reference sequence). CDR3 size: 16 residues. Written as DNA, the CDR3 is TGTGCCAGCGGACCCTCGGGGGGGATCTCTTCCTACGAGCAGTACTTC. Translating gives CASGPSGGISSYEQYF.

V gene TRBV28 combines with J gene TRBJ1-2; 7 bases map to TRBD1. The germline CDR1 and CDR2 sequences are MDHEN and SYDVKM. V lost 6 bases and J lost 3; bases outside the gene matches: 4. The CDR3 covers 13 residues. The CDR3 sequence is CASRRTGDYGYTF. DNA of the CDR3: TGTGCCAGCAGAAGAACAGGGGACTATGGCTACACCTTC.

This chain uses TRBV2 with TRBJ2-3, with D possibly matching TRBD1 (6 bases). Trimming pared 3 bases from V and 8 bases from J, leaving 15 bases between. CDR3 length: 14 residues. CDR1 is SNHLY, CDR2 FYNNEI, per germline. The CDR3 bases are TGTGCCAGCAGTGATATACAAGGGGGTGGTACGCAGTATTTT. Translated: CASSDIQGGGTQYF.